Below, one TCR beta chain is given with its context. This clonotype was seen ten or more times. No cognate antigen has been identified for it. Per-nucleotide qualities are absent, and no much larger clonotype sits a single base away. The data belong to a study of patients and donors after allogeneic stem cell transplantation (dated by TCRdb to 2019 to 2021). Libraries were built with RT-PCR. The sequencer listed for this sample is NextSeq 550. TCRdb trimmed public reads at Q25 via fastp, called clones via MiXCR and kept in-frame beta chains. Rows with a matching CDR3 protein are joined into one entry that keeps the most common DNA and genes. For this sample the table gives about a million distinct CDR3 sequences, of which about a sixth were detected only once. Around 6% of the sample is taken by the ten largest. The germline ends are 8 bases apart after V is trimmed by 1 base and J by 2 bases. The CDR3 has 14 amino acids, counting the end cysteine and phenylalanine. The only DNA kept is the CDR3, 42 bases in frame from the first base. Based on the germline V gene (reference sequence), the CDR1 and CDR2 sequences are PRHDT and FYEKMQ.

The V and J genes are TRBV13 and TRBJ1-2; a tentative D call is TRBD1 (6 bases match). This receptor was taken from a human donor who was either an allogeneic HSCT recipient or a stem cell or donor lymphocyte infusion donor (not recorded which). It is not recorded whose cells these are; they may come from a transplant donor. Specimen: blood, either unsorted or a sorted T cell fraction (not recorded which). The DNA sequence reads TGTGCCAGCAGCTTAGAGGACAGCAACTATGGCTACACCTTC. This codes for CASSLEDSNYGYTF.